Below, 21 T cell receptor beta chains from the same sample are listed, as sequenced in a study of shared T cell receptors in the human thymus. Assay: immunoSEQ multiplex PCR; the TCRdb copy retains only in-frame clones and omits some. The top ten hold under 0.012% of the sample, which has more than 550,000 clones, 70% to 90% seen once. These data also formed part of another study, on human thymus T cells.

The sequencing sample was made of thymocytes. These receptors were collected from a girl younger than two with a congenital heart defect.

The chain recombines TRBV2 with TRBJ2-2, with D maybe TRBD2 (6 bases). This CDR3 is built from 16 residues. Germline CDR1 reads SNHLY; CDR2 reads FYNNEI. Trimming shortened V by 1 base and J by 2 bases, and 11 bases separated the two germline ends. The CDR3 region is CASSEDAGSNTGELFF. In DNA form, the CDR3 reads TGTGCCAGCAGTGAAGATGCGGGGAGCAACACCGGGGAGCTGTTTTTT.

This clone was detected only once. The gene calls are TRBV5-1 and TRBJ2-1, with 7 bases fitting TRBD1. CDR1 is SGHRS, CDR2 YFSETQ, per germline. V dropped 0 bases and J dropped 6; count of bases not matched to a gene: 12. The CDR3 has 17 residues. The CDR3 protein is CASSLGRPRRGINEQFF. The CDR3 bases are TGCGCCAGCAGCTTGGGACGTCCCCGCAGGGGGATCAATGAGCAGTTCTTC.

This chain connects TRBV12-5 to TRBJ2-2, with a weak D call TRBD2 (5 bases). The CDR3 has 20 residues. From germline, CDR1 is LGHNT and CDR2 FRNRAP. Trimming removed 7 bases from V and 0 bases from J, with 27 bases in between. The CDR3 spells CASAPPPTPKRGTNTGELFF. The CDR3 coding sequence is TGTGCTAGTGCCCCCCCACCAACGCCGAAAAGAGGGACGAACACCGGGGAGCTGTTTTTT.

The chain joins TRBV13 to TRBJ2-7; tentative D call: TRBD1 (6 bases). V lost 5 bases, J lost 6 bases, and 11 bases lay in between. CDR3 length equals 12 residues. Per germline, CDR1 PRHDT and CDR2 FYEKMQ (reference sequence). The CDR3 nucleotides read TGTGCCAGCAGCCTCTCAGGGGCCGAGCAGTACTTC. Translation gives CASSLSGAEQYF.

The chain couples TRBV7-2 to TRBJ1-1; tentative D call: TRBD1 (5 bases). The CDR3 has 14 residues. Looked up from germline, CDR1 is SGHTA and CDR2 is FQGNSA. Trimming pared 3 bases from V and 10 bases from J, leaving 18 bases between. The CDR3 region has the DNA TGTGCCAGCAGCTTTAGCCAGGGTCCGGTGGGAGCTTTCTTT. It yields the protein CASSFSQGPVGAFF. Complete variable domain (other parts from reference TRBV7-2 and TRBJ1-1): GAGVSQSPSNKVTEKGKDVELRCDPISGHTALYWYRQSLGQGLEFLIYFQGNSAPDKSGLPSDRFSAERTGGSVSTLTIQRTQQEDSAVYLCASSFSQGPVGAFFGQGTRLTVV.

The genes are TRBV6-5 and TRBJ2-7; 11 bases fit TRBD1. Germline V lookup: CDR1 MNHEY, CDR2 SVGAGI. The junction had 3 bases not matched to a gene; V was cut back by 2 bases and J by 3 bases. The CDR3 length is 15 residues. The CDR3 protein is CASSYLGTGGYEQYF. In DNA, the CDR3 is TGTGCCAGCAGTTACCTGGGGACAGGGGGCTACGAGCAGTACTTC.

CDR3 coding DNA: TGTGCCAGCAGCCACGGGGGAGACCAGCCCCAGCATTTT. It translates to CASSHGGDQPQHF. This chain links TRBV5-6 with TRBJ1-5; D may be TRBD1 (5 bases). Trimming pared 4 bases from V and 7 bases from J, leaving 12 bases between. This CDR3 region has 13 residues. The V gene's germline CDR1 is SGHDT and CDR2 YYEEEE.

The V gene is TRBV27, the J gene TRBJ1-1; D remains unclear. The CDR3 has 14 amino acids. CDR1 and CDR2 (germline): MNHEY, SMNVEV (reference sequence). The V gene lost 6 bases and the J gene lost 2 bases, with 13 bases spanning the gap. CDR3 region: CASRRRQFNTEAFF. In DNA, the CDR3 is TGTGCCAGCAGAAGGAGGCAGTTTAACACTGAAGCTTTCTTT.

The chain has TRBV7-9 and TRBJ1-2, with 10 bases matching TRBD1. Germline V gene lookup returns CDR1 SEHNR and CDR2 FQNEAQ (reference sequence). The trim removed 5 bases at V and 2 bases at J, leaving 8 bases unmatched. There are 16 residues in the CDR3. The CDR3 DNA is TGTGCCAGCAGCCAGCCGACAGGGGGCTTGAACTATGGCTACACCTTC. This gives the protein CASSQPTGGLNYGYTF.

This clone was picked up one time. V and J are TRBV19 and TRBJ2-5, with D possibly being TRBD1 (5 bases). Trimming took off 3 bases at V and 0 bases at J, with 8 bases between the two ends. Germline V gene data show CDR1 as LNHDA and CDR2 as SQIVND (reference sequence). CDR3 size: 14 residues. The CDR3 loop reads CASSIRTNQETQYF. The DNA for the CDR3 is TGTGCCAGTAGTATCAGGACAAACCAAGAGACCCAGTACTTC.

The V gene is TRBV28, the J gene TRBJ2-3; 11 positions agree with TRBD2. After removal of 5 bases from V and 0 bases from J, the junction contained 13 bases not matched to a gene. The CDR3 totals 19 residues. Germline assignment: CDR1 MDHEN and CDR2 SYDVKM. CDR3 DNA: TGTGCCAGCAGTACGACTAGCGGGGAGCAATTATCCAGCACAGATACGCAGTATTTT. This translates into CASSTTSGEQLSSTDTQYF.

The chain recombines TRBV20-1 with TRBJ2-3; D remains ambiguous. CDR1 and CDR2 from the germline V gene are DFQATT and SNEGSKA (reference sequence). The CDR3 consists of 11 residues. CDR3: CSLTLADTQYF. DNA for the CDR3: TGCAGCTTAACCCTAGCAGATACGCAGTATTTT.

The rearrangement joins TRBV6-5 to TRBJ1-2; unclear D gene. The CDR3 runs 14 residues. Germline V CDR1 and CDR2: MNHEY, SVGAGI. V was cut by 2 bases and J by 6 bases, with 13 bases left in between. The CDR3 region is CASSYDLVQDGYTF. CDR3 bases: TGTGCCAGCAGTTACGATCTGGTTCAGGATGGCTACACCTTC.

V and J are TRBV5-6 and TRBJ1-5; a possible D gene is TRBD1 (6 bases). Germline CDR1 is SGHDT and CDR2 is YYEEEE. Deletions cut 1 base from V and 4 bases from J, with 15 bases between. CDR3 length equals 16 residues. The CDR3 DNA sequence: TGTGCCAGCAGCTTGACCAGACAGGACAGAAATCAGCCCCAGCATTTT. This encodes CASSLTRQDRNQPQHF.

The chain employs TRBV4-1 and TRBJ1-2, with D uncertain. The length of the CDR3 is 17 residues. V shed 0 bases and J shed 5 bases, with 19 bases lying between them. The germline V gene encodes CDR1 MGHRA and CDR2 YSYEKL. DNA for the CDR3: TGCGCCAGCAGCCAAGAACCTCACTCCCAGGCCCGGTATGGCTACACCTTC. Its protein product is CASSQEPHSQARYGYTF.

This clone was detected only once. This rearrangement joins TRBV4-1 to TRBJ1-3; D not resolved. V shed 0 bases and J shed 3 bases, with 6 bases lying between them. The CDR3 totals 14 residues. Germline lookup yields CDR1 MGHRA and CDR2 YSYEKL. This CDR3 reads CASSQDSIGNTIYF. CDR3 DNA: TGCGCCAGCAGCCAAGATTCCATTGGAAACACCATATATTTT.

The DNA for the CDR3 is TGTGCCAGCAGAGCGGACAGGGGTCACGAGCAGTACTTC. Amino acids: CASRADRGHEQYF. This chain uses TRBV6-1 with TRBJ2-7; 9 bases are shared with TRBD1. V shed 6 bases, J shed 5 bases, and the junction held 5 bases outside the gene matches. CDR1 is MNHNS, CDR2 SASEGT, per germline. CDR3 size: 13 residues.

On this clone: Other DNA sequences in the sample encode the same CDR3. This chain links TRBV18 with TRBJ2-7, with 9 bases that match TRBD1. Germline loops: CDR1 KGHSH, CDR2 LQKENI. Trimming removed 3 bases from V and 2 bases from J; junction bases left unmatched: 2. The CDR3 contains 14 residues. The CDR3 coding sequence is TGTGCCAGCTCACCGGGACAGGGCGCCTACGAGCAGTACTTC. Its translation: CASSPGQGAYEQYF.

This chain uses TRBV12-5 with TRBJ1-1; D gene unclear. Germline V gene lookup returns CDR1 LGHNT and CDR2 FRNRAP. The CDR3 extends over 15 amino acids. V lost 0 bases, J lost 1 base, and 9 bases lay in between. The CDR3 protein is CASGLVGRGNTEAFF. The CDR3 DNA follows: TGTGCTAGTGGTTTGGTGGGGAGAGGGAACACTGAAGCTTTCTTT.

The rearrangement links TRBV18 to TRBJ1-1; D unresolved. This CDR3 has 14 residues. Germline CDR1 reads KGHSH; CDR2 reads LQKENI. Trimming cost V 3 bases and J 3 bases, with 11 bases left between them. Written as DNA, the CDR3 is TGTGCCAGCTCACCCCTTAGAGGTGACACTGAAGCTTTCTTT. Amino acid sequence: CASSPLRGDTEAFF.

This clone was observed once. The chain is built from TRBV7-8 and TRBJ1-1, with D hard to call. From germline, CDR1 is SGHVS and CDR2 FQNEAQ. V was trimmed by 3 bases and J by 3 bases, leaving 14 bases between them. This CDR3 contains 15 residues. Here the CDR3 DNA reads TGTGCCAGCAGCTTCTTTTGGACTAAGGACACTGAAGCTTTCTTT. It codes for CASSFFWTKDTEAFF.